These 22 T cell receptor beta chains were sequenced from one sample in a study of cytomegalovirus exposure and HLA in healthy donors (dated by TCRdb to the late 2010s). To prepare the library, the immunoSEQ multiplex PCR assay was applied. A mixture of 60 forward primers for TCR Vbeta segments and 13 reverse primers for TCR Jbeta segments was used in the multiplex PCR. TCRdb took over this immuneACCESS table, retaining in-frame rearrangements with V and J assigned. Such tables are incomplete; in checked studies, under half of the missing clones stem from an unresolved V gene, and the remainder is unexplained. The table for this sample lists about 220,000 clones; roughly 84% of them were counted only once. Roughly 0.66% of the sample belongs to the ten largest clones. The sequenced sample was PBMCs. These receptors were collected from a boy between 2 and 10 years old in good health and CMV-seronegative.

The V and J genes are TRBV7-3 and TRBJ2-5, with a weak D call TRBD1 (6 bases). CDR3 length equals 13 residues. CDR1 SGHTA and CDR2 FQGTGA come from the germline V gene. The V end was cut by 5 bases, the J end by 6 bases, with 13 bases between. The DNA of the CDR3 is TGTGCCAGCAGCCAAGAATGGGGGCAGACCCAGTACTTC. The encoded protein is CASSQEWGQTQYF.

The chain links TRBV6-4 to TRBJ2-1, with 7 bases lining up with TRBD1. Trimming removed 8 bases from V and 6 bases from J; junction bases left unmatched: 13. The germline gives CDR1 MRHNA, CDR2 SNTAGT. This CDR3 contains 15 residues. The DNA for the CDR3 is TGTGCCAGCGGTCCACGGACAGGATTGTTCAATGAGCAGTTCTTC. Protein: CASGPRTGLFNEQFF.

The V call is TRBV6-5, the J call TRBJ1-5; a weak D match, TRBD1 (5 bases). This CDR3 spans 14 amino acids. Germline V CDR1 and CDR2: MNHEY, SVGAGI. Trimming shortened V by 0 bases and J by 6 bases, and 9 bases separated the two germline ends. CDR3 sequence (DNA): TGTGCCAGCAGTTACTCCAGGGAAAGTCAGCCCCAGCATTTT. Translated: CASSYSRESQPQHF.

V and J are TRBV9 and TRBJ2-1; D unresolved. Germline CDR1 SGDLS, CDR2 YYNGEE. The ends were cut back, 3 bases at V and 0 bases at J, with 16 bases in the middle. This CDR3 contains 17 residues. The CDR3 loop reads CASSALTPVSSYNEQFF. CDR3 DNA sequence: TGTGCCAGCAGCGCCTTGACACCTGTGAGCTCCTACAATGAGCAGTTCTTC. Full variable domain (rest looked up from reference TRBV9 and TRBJ2-1): DSGVTQTPKHLITATGQRVTLRCSPRSGDLSVYWYQQSLDQGLQFLIQYYNGEERAKGNILERFSAQQFPDLHSELNLSSLELGDSALYFCASSALTPVSSYNEQFFGPGTRLTVL.

The V call is TRBV19, the J call TRBJ1-1; possibly TRBD1 for D (6 bases). Germline V gene sequence: CDR1 LNHDA, CDR2 SQIVND (reference sequence). This CDR3 spans 14 amino acids. Trimming shortened V by 3 bases and J by 3 bases, and 11 bases separated the two germline ends. CDR3 nucleotide sequence: TGTGCCAGTAGTATGACACAGGGCCACACTGAAGCTTTCTTT. Protein product: CASSMTQGHTEAFF.

The chain uses TRBV7-9 and TRBJ2-5; 8 bases agree with TRBD1. The J call could be wrong; TRBJ2-7 is a better fit for the DNA end. The V gene's germline CDR1 is SEHNR and CDR2 FQNEAQ (reference sequence). There are 15 residues in the CDR3. In DNA form, the CDR3 reads TGTGCCAGCAGCTCAAATCAGGGGGCGCTTTACGAGCAGTACTTC. Encoded protein: CASSSNQGALYEQYF.

This chain connects TRBV15 to TRBJ2-7; D possibly corresponds to TRBD2 (6 bases). The CDR3 is 14 amino acids. Germline V gene data show CDR1 as LNHNV and CDR2 as YYDKDF (reference sequence). The V and J ends lost 5 bases and 2 bases respectively, with 13 bases between them. CDR3 loop: CATSRGTYPYEQYF. The CDR3 region has the DNA TGTGCCACCAGCCGCGGGACTTACCCCTACGAGCAGTACTTC.

The rearrangement uses TRBV30 and TRBJ1-5, with D possibly TRBD1 on 6 matching bases. The V gene's germline CDR1 is GTSNPN and CDR2 SVGIG (reference sequence). The CDR3 runs to 14 residues. Trimming cost V 2 bases and J 3 bases, with 11 bases left between them. This CDR3 reads CAWSPGQPNQPQHF. DNA of the CDR3: TGTGCCTGGAGTCCCGGACAGCCCAATCAGCCCCAGCATTTT.

There are a few counts of this clone. The chain combines TRBV7-9 with TRBJ2-7; 11 nucleotides match TRBD2. V shed 4 bases, J shed 3 bases, and the junction held 5 bases outside the gene matches. Per the germline V gene, CDR1 is SEHNR and CDR2 is FQNEAQ (reference sequence). This CDR3 comprises 15 residues. CDR3 amino acids: CASSSRLAGSYEQYF. CDR3 DNA: TGTGCCAGCAGCTCTCGACTAGCGGGAAGCTACGAGCAGTACTTC.

The chain recombines TRBV19 with TRBJ1-2; a possible D gene is TRBD1 (5 bases). The length of the CDR3 is 15 residues. V dropped 0 bases and J dropped 1 base, with 9 bases sitting between them. CDR1 LNHDA and CDR2 SQIVND come from the germline V gene (reference sequence). The CDR3 spells CASSIDRDINYGYTF. DNA of the CDR3: TGTGCCAGTAGTATAGACAGGGATATTAACTATGGCTACACCTTC.

The chain uses TRBV9 and TRBJ2-3, with 7 bases matching TRBD2. This CDR3 comprises 16 residues. Per germline, CDR1 SGDLS and CDR2 YYNGEE. V gave up 0 bases and J gave up 1 base; unmatched junction bases: 5. The DNA for the CDR3 is TGTGCCAGCAGCGTAGGGGGAGGGATGGGCACAGATACGCAGTATTTT. Protein product: CASSVGGGMGTDTQYF.

The table lists this clone with a few counts. The rearrangement links TRBV6-5 to TRBJ1-5; the D gene is possibly TRBD1 (5 bases). This CDR3 region has 15 residues. V lost 1 base to trimming and J lost 4 bases, with 11 bases between them. Germline CDR1 MNHEY, CDR2 SVGAGI. The CDR3 nucleotides read TGTGCCAGCAGTTACTTTCCAGGGCTTAATCAGCCCCAGCATTTT. This gives the protein CASSYFPGLNQPQHF.

V and J are TRBV10-2 and TRBJ2-2; 9 nucleotides agree with TRBD2. J gave up 3 bases and V 3 bases, and 8 bases lay outside the gene matches. CDR1 and CDR2 (germline): WSHSY, SAAADI. This CDR3 is 17 amino acids long. The CDR3 sequence is CASSDQGAGGHTGELFF. DNA of the CDR3: TGCGCCAGCAGTGATCAAGGAGCGGGGGGCCACACCGGGGAGCTGTTTTTT.

This clone has a single count. The chain recombines TRBV9 with TRBJ2-3; D might be TRBD2 (6 bases). The CDR3 is 15 amino acids. V was cut by 4 bases and J by 4 bases, with 16 bases left in between. Germline V gives CDR1 SGDLS, CDR2 YYNGEE. CDR3 region: CASSTTGTGSDTQYF. CDR3 nucleotide sequence: TGTGCCAGCAGCACAACCGGGACTGGGTCAGATACGCAGTATTTT.

This clone has only a few counts. This chain links TRBV18 with TRBJ2-2; 12 bases fit TRBD2. Unmatched junction bases numbered 9, after V lost 2 bases and J lost 2 bases. The CDR3 runs to 19 residues. Looked up from germline, CDR1 is KGHSH and CDR2 is LQKENI. DNA of the CDR3: TGTGCCAGCTCACCATATGGTCCCGGACTAGCGGGAAACACCGGGGAGCTGTTTTTT. Translating it yields CASSPYGPGLAGNTGELFF.

The chain carries TRBV7-9 and TRBJ2-7, with D maybe TRBD1 (5 bases). Trimming pared 5 bases from V and 9 bases from J, leaving 14 bases between. The CDR3 runs to 12 residues. The germline V gene encodes CDR1 SEHNR and CDR2 FQNEAQ (reference sequence). CDR3 amino acids: CASSAQGSGQYF. The CDR3 DNA sequence: TGTGCCAGCAGCGCTCAGGGAAGTGGGCAGTACTTC.

This clone was counted a few times. This sequence joins TRBV7-9 and TRBJ2-7; TRBD1 agrees at 7 bases. From germline, CDR1 is SEHNR and CDR2 FQNEAQ (reference sequence). CDR3 length: 15 residues. Trimming at V came to 6 bases and at J to 6 bases, leaving 14 bases not matched to a gene. The CDR3: CASSNPGTDSSEQYF. CDR3 DNA sequence: TGTGCCAGCAGTAACCCCGGGACAGACAGTAGCGAGCAGTACTTC.

This chain links TRBV27 with TRBJ2-1; 12 nucleotides agree with TRBD2. CDR1 and CDR2 (germline): MNHEY, SMNVEV (reference sequence). With V trimmed by 3 bases and J by 4 bases, 1 base remained unmatched. The length of the CDR3 is 15 residues. Here the CDR3 DNA reads TGTGCCAGCAGTTTGACTAGCGGGGGTTACAATGAGCAGTTCTTC. Translating it yields CASSLTSGGYNEQFF.

This chain joins TRBV9 and TRBJ2-1; possibly TRBD1 for D (6 bases). CDR1 SGDLS and CDR2 YYNGEE come from the germline V gene. V shed 0 bases and J shed 0 bases, with 10 bases lying between them. CDR3 length: 16 residues. The CDR3, as DNA: TGTGCCAGCAGCGTAGGGCAGGACAGCTCCTACAATGAGCAGTTCTTC. Its protein product is CASSVGQDSSYNEQFF.

The V and J genes are TRBV6-1 and TRBJ2-2, with 11 bases fitting TRBD1. The CDR3 has 15 amino acids. The germline gives CDR1 MNHNS, CDR2 SASEGT. The V gene end was trimmed by 4 bases and the J gene end by 6 bases; junction bases not matched to a gene: 4. CDR3: CASSVRDRGAGELFF. The CDR3 nucleotides read TGTGCCAGCAGTGTCCGGGACAGGGGGGCCGGGGAGCTGTTTTTT.

This chain connects TRBV15 to TRBJ1-2; maybe TRBD1 (6 bases). The length of the CDR3 is 15 residues. V was clipped by 0 bases and J by 4 bases, with 12 bases between them. The germline CDR1 and CDR2 sequences are LNHNV and YYDKDF (reference sequence). CDR3 sequence: CATSREGGGGYGYTF. The CDR3 DNA is TGTGCCACCAGCAGAGAGGGGGGAGGGGGCTATGGCTACACCTTC.

The V call is TRBV2, the J call TRBJ1-5; D gene ambiguous. The CDR3 is 15 residues long. V lost 2 bases and J 5 bases, leaving 13 bases between the germline ends. Germline CDR1 reads SNHLY; CDR2 reads FYNNEI. CDR3 DNA sequence: TGTGCCAGCAGTGAAACTCATACCTTTTATCAGCCCCAGCATTTT. Protein product: CASSETHTFYQPQHF.